This entry describes one T cell receptor (beta chain). TCRdb's table, derived via immunoSEQ multiplex PCR, lists solely in-frame clones and lacks some. The sample consists of 10,000 to 15,000 clones, 70% to 80% of them appearing once. This sample stems from a study of technical replicates of blood from several donors. This CDR3 contains 20 residues. CDR1 is SGHTA and CDR2 is FQGTGA in the germline V gene. The junction had 10 bases not matched to a gene; V was cut back by 1 base and J by 3 bases. The chain uses TRBV7-3 and TRBJ2-6; 12 nucleotides agree with TRBD1. Sequenced input: PBMCs. This receptor was obtained from a human donor in good health. In nucleotides, the CDR3 is TGTGCCAGCAGCTTAAACATGCTGGGGACAGGGGGCGGTGGGGCCAACGTCCTGACTTTC. It is translated as CASSLNMLGTGGGGANVLTF.